This T cell receptor (beta chain) was identified in a study of shared clonotypes between healthy human individuals. Findings and limits, study-wide: Sharing across four donors was highest in naive CD4 (around 5%) and lowest in memory CD8 (roughly 0.4%).

This CDR3 has 16 amino acids. V gave up 2 bases and J gave up 6 bases; unmatched junction bases: 12. Germline V lookup: CDR1 SGHRS, CDR2 YFSETQ. Only in-frame clones appear in the TCRdb table, and some are missing; sequencing was by immunoSEQ multiplex PCR. The sample lists about a million clones, 70% to 80% occurring once. As concerns this clone: Antigen: not known.

Sequenced: memory CD4+ T cells from PBMCs. As to subset: CD45RA-negative fraction. V gene TRBV5-1 combines with J gene TRBJ2-7; 9 positions match TRBD2. The TCR originated in a man younger than 30 in good health. Some clones in this sample may be carry-over from other donors' samples. CDR3 sequence: CASSLTSNSGSSEQYF. The CDR3 bases are TGCGCCAGCAGCTTAACCTCAAATAGCGGGAGCAGCGAGCAGTACTTC. The complete variable domain, with remaining parts taken from reference TRBV5-1 and TRBJ2-7, reads KAGVTQTPRYLIKTRGQQVTLSCSPISGHRSVSWYQQTPGQGLQFLFEYFSETQRNKGNFPGRFSGRQFSNSRSEMNVSTLELGDSALYLCASSLTSNSGSSEQYFGPGTRLTVT.